Listed below are T cell receptor beta chains from one sample, sequenced in a study of cytomegalovirus exposure and HLA in healthy donors. The repertoire was sequenced with immunoSEQ multiplex PCR; TCRdb's copy has only in-frame clones and lacks some. Of about 180,000 clones listed, 60% to 80% are singletons. Sequences were obtained from PBMCs. The source is a man aged 55 to 70 in good health and CMV-seronegative. The CDR3 runs from the conserved cysteine through the conserved F or W. Fields, in order: clone size, V gene, CDR3 protein. Clone size is given for some rows only: seen once, a few or many times, or a class if the clone is expanded.

- TRBV5-1 CASSLAGTAETQYF
- TRBV5-8 CASSLPVGILSNTGELFF
few TRBV6-1 CASSRGRNTEAFF
- TRBV28 CAGANSRGNQPQHF
- TRBV5-1 CASSPRTSSSYNEQFF
few TRBV19 CASRFSVNTEAFF
- TRBV11-1 CASSLNAGTSGEQFF
few TRBV5-4 CASSDPGQGPRTNTGELFF
- TRBV6-5 CASSRTEGNSPLHF
- TRBV4-1 CASSQVNSEQYF
- TRBV5-1 CASAPGDRDYGYTF
- TRBV28 CASRSSPGTSGSSYEQYF
few TRBV5-1 CASSLTGGGIHEQYF
- TRBV6-4 CASSTRIGNSPLHF
- TRBV7-9 CASSLVPQNQETQYF
- TRBV10-2 CASSESMGGPYEQYF
- TRBV18 CASGTTNTEAFF
- TRBV2 CASSEGLPSDTQYF
- TRBV6-1 CASRAEDRGSPLHF
- TRBV5-8 CASSLGLDIDTQYF
- TRBV19 CASSLNHRMPGQGSDYGYTF
- TRBV19 CASSIGGNYGYTF
- TRBV7-3 CASSSGQGNIQYF
- TRBV6-1 CASSNLYEQYF
- TRBV12-5 CASGRTRPSDTQYF
- TRBV7-6 CASSLGAGSRTDTQYF
- TRBV5-4 CASSRTGVTTEAFF
- TRBV6-1 CATETGAADTQYF
- TRBV27 CASSWTVNSYNEQFF
few TRBV18 CASSPLPPGQHYEQYF
- TRBV6-1 CASSEMVQINEQFF
- TRBV7-6 CASSLATSGIGNEQFF
once TRBV9 CASSPQWTSGVRDEQFF
- TRBV19 CASSIVGQETQYF
- TRBV20-1 CSAYVNTEAFF
- TRBV4-1 CASSQGQGTYNEQFF